This is a list of T cell receptor beta chains from one sample in a study of cytomegalovirus exposure and HLA in healthy donors. Sequencing was performed with immunoSEQ multiplex PCR; in TCRdb, only in-frame clones are kept and a portion is missing. The repertoire includes about 160,000 clones, approximately 82% of them detected once, and about 6% sits in the top ten. Sample: PBMCs. The receptors originated from a man aged 50 to 60 in good health and CMV-seropositive. CDR3s leave out the opening cysteine and the closing phenylalanine or tryptophan. Clone size appears in some rows only: once, few, many, or a class for an expanded clone.

CDR3: ASSKGTDTEKLF
J: TRBJ1-4
size: few
length: 12
V: TRBV28

CDR3: ASSQERGGGIETQY
J: TRBJ2-5
size: -
length: 14
V: TRBV4-1

CDR3: ASSGLARYQETQY
J: TRBJ2-5
size: -
length: 13
V: TRBV10-2

CDR3: TSSQFPAGTGAKNTGELF
J: TRBJ2-2
size: -
length: 18
V: TRBV1

CDR3: ASSRFLGGQGNGNEQF
J: TRBJ2-1
size: -
length: 16
V: TRBV13

CDR3: ASSLGGYNEQF
J: TRBJ2-1
size: -
length: 11
V: TRBV5-1

CDR3: ASSDWAGGGPRVMTDTQY
J: TRBJ2-3
size: -
length: 18
V: TRBV6-1

CDR3: ASSLAEGPYYEQY
J: -
size: -
length: 13
V: TRBV5-1

CDR3: ASRGPDYGYT
J: TRBJ1-2
size: few
length: 10
V: TRBV6-6

CDR3: ASSSGYSNQPQH
J: TRBJ1-5
size: few
length: 12
V: TRBV9

CDR3: AVSPDPGDEQF
J: TRBJ2-1
size: -
length: 11
V: TRBV6-5

CDR3: ASKPPSGRGIYNEQF
J: TRBJ2-1
size: -
length: 15
V: TRBV28

CDR3: ASSEGQGRTEAF
J: TRBJ1-1
size: -
length: 12
V: TRBV18

CDR3: ASSLRDRSEKLF
J: TRBJ1-4
size: once
length: 12
V: TRBV7-9

CDR3: AWSTGGGSRYGYT
J: TRBJ1-2
size: -
length: 13
V: TRBV30

CDR3: ASEGDHEQY
J: TRBJ2-7
size: -
length: 9
V: TRBV10-2

CDR3: ASTPTGRTDTQY
J: TRBJ2-3
size: -
length: 12
V: TRBV27

CDR3: ASHGRAMNTEAF
J: TRBJ1-1
size: -
length: 12
V: TRBV6-5

CDR3: ASSYSGGAGYNEQF
J: TRBJ2-1
size: -
length: 14
V: TRBV6-5

CDR3: ASSEQGNQPQH
J: TRBJ1-5
size: -
length: 11
V: TRBV2

CDR3: ASGLAGQGRHEQY
J: TRBJ2-7
size: -
length: 13
V: TRBV7-9

CDR3: ASSLIPNEQF
J: TRBJ2-1
size: once
length: 10
V: TRBV7-9

CDR3: ASRRTGANTGELF
J: TRBJ2-2
size: -
length: 13
V: TRBV5-4

CDR3: ASSLGTSPAYGYT
J: TRBJ1-2
size: -
length: 13
V: TRBV5-6

CDR3: ASSKARGKGNTIY
J: TRBJ1-3
size: -
length: 13
V: TRBV21-1

CDR3: ASSIDLFGIGSYNSPLH
J: TRBJ1-6
size: -
length: 17
V: TRBV19

CDR3: ASSLVSGVTEAF
J: TRBJ1-1
size: -
length: 12
V: TRBV5-1

CDR3: ASSQEGVQGGYGYT
J: TRBJ1-2
size: -
length: 14
V: TRBV4-1

CDR3: AISTNEKLF
J: TRBJ1-4
size: -
length: 9
V: TRBV6-6

CDR3: ASSSSRSGNTIY
J: TRBJ1-3
size: -
length: 12
V: TRBV7-2

CDR3: ASSPTRGAKNIQY
J: TRBJ2-4
size: -
length: 13
V: TRBV7-8

CDR3: ASSLTGTSEGGEQF
J: TRBJ2-1
size: -
length: 14
V: TRBV10-2

CDR3: ASSTGDRYYGYT
J: TRBJ1-2
size: -
length: 12
V: TRBV27

CDR3: ASSHGTGPGQPQH
J: TRBJ1-5
size: -
length: 13
V: TRBV4-1

CDR3: ASSDTGTTNEKLF
J: TRBJ1-4
size: -
length: 13
V: TRBV2

CDR3: SARGGYEQY
J: TRBJ2-7
size: -
length: 9
V: TRBV20-1

CDR3: ASSIGQVSGNTIY
J: TRBJ1-3
size: few
length: 13
V: TRBV7-2

CDR3: AWSYSPTNYGYT
J: TRBJ1-2
size: -
length: 12
V: TRBV30

CDR3: ATSSPTRTSGITDTQY
J: TRBJ2-3
size: few
length: 16
V: TRBV15

CDR3: ASSLLTEAF
J: TRBJ1-1
size: -
length: 9
V: TRBV10-2

CDR3: ASSLPSGGVNTGELF
J: TRBJ2-2
size: -
length: 15
V: TRBV5-1

CDR3: ASRLGTSGRETQY
J: TRBJ2-5
size: -
length: 13
V: TRBV2

CDR3: ASSPQAQGGRRGDTQY
J: TRBJ2-3
size: -
length: 16
V: TRBV4-2

CDR3: ASSLETGYTEAF
J: TRBJ1-1
size: -
length: 12
V: TRBV7-8

CDR3: ASSLAGTEVETQY
J: TRBJ2-5
size: -
length: 13
V: TRBV9

CDR3: ASSYQPGPYGYT
J: TRBJ1-2
size: -
length: 12
V: TRBV6-5

CDR3: ASRVAYNEQF
J: TRBJ2-1
size: -
length: 10
V: TRBV19

CDR3: ASSLRQGYTEAF
J: TRBJ1-1
size: -
length: 12
V: TRBV27

CDR3: ASSGGQGGYEQY
J: TRBJ2-7
size: -
length: 12
V: TRBV2

CDR3: ASSLADRGETQY
J: TRBJ2-5
size: -
length: 12
V: TRBV11-1

CDR3: AISGQGLAEAF
J: TRBJ1-1
size: -
length: 11
V: TRBV10-3